These 8 T cell receptor beta chains came from one sample sequenced in a study of a mutant IDH1 vaccine in newly diagnosed glioma. The data were produced by immunoSEQ multiplex PCR, yet TCRdb's version contains in-frame clones alone and is incomplete. The sample holds fewer than 70,000 clones, 84% seen once. Antigens for these TCRs are unknown. As to time point: week 11, during vaccination. A 20-mer mutant IDH1 peptide at 300 ug was injected subcutaneously with topical imiquimod. The sequencing used PBMCs, collected from a glioma patient whose treatment included an IDH1 peptide vaccine. These receptors were obtained from a man aged 30 to 39 with glioma.

V usage is TRBV30 and J usage is TRBJ1-6, with TRBD1 matching 8 bases. After removal of 4 bases from V and 7 bases from J, the junction contained 6 bases not matched to a gene. The length of the CDR3 is 14 residues. From germline, CDR1 is GTSNPN and CDR2 SVGIG (reference sequence). This CDR3 reads CAWMKGQGNSPLHF. The CDR3 bases are TGTGCCTGGATGAAAGGACAGGGAAATTCACCCCTCCACTTT.

This chain connects TRBV7-3 to TRBJ1-1, with no clear D. The CDR3 runs 16 residues. V lost 0 bases to trimming and J lost 5 bases, with 16 bases between them. Germline lookup yields CDR1 SGHTA and CDR2 FQGTGA. The CDR3 region has the DNA TGTGCCAGCAGCTTAACGCGGAGCAAGAGGTGGACTGAAGCTTTCTTT. Translation gives CASSLTRSKRWTEAFF.

This chain links TRBV6-5 with TRBJ2-7; D might be TRBD1 (6 bases). With 10 bases removed from V and 0 bases from J, the gap between germline ends came to 13 bases. The CDR3 is 13 amino acids. Germline V gene data show CDR1 as MNHEY and CDR2 as SVGAGI. CDR3 sequence: CATTTGSSYEQYF. The CDR3 DNA reads TGTGCCACCACGACAGGCTCCTCCTACGAGCAGTACTTC.

This chain joins TRBV5-5 and TRBJ1-2; possible D gene TRBD1, 5 bases. CDR3 length: 13 amino acids. Between the trimmed V and J ends, which lost 3 bases and 6 bases, there was a span of 12 bases. Germline-derived CDR1 and CDR2 are SGHKS and YYEKEE (reference sequence). This CDR3 is CASSSVTGDGYTF. The CDR3 DNA reads TGTGCCAGCAGCTCCGTGACGGGGGATGGCTACACCTTC.

The count of this clone is one. The chain employs TRBV5-1 and TRBJ2-7, with TRBD2 matching over 8 bases. The germline gives CDR1 SGHRS, CDR2 YFSETQ. There are 15 residues in the CDR3. The junction had 6 bases not matched to a gene; V was cut back by 0 bases and J by 4 bases. The chain's CDR3 is CASSLVIAGLYEQYF. Here the CDR3 DNA reads TGCGCCAGCAGCTTGGTGATAGCGGGGTTGTACGAGCAGTACTTC. Combining the CDR3 with reference TRBV5-1 and TRBJ2-7 gives the whole variable domain KAGVTQTPRYLIKTRGQQVTLSCSPISGHRSVSWYQQTPGQGLQFLFEYFSETQRNKGNFPGRFSGRQFSNSRSEMNVSTLELGDSALYLCASSLVIAGLYEQYFGPGTRLTVT.

The genes are TRBV7-9 and TRBJ2-3; D gene ambiguous. Germline V gives CDR1 SEHNR, CDR2 FQNEAQ (reference sequence). CDR3 length: 12 amino acids. The V end lost 1 base, the J end lost 6 bases, and 5 bases lay between the germline ends. The DNA of the CDR3 is TGTGCCAGCAGCTTAGTCGAGGATACGCAGTATTTT. Protein: CASSLVEDTQYF.

This chain connects TRBV7-9 to TRBJ2-7, with a weak D call TRBD1 (5 bases). The V gene's germline CDR1 is SEHNR and CDR2 FQNEAQ (reference sequence). The V end lost 1 base, the J end lost 2 bases, and 12 bases lay between the germline ends. The CDR3 covers 15 residues. CDR3 residues: CASSLGSGRAYEQYF. The CDR3 DNA reads TGTGCCAGCAGCTTAGGATCGGGCAGGGCCTACGAGCAGTACTTC.

V usage is TRBV19 and J usage is TRBJ2-5; 11 nucleotides line up with TRBD2. The J call may not be correct, given that the DNA end is closer to TRBJ2-7. Per the germline V gene, CDR1 is LNHDA and CDR2 is SQIVND (reference sequence). CDR3 length: 16 residues. The CDR3 region is CASSIAGTSGHYEQYF. For the CDR3, the DNA is TGTGCCAGTAGTATAGCGGGGACTAGCGGACACTACGAGCAGTACTTC.